Listed here are 17 T cell receptor beta chains from one sample, sequenced in a study of cytomegalovirus exposure and HLA in healthy donors. PCR amplification relied on 60 Vbeta primers (plus 13 Jbeta primers). TCRdb's copy holds only in-frame clones and misses some; the assay was immunoSEQ multiplex PCR. The repertoire holds about 90,000 clones, with over 65% as singletons. Sequences were obtained from PBMCs. Receptor source: a woman aged 18-29 years in good health and CMV-seropositive.

The chain is built from TRBV27 and TRBJ2-4, with 7 bases that match TRBD1. This CDR3 has 16 amino acids. CDR1 and CDR2 from the germline V gene are MNHEY and SMNVEV (reference sequence). The V gene end was trimmed by 5 bases and the J gene end by 3 bases; junction bases not matched to a gene: 10. The CDR3 coding sequence is TGTGCCAGCAGTCGCCGACAGGGTCTGGACAAAAACATTCAGTACTTC. Encoded protein: CASSRRQGLDKNIQYF.

The CDR3 loop reads CASSLGGADEQYF. The DNA for the CDR3 is TGTGCCAGCAGCTTAGGCGGGGCGGACGAGCAGTACTTC. This chain uses TRBV7-9 with TRBJ2-7, with a possible D match to TRBD2 (6 bases). V gave up 1 base and J gave up 5 bases, with 9 bases separating them. Germline CDR1 is SEHNR and CDR2 is FQNEAQ (reference sequence). This CDR3 is 13 amino acids long.

The rearrangement joins TRBV14 to TRBJ1-5; 11 bases fit TRBD1. CDR1 is SGHDN and CDR2 is FVKESK in the germline V gene. V was clipped by 10 bases and J by 4 bases; unmatched bases: 9. The CDR3 totals 15 residues. The CDR3 coding sequence is TGTGCCACCCCCAGGACAGGGGGCTTTAATCAGCCCCAGCATTTT. Protein product: CATPRTGGFNQPQHF.

The chain has TRBV6-7 and TRBJ1-1; D is possibly TRBD1 (5 bases). TRBV6-7 is an ORF, with its function uncertain. Trimming cost V 6 bases and J 4 bases, with 18 bases left between them. This CDR3 has 15 amino acids. The CDR3 loop reads CASSPPGLQGTEAFF. The DNA for the CDR3 is TGTGCCAGCAGCCCCCCCGGGCTCCAGGGCACTGAAGCTTTCTTT.

The chain employs TRBV19 and TRBJ1-5; 7 nucleotides match TRBD1. The CDR3 contains 16 residues. V shed 5 bases, J shed 0 bases, and the junction held 7 bases outside the gene matches. Germline values: CDR1 LNHDA, CDR2 SQIVND (reference sequence). The CDR3 sequence is CASSPWGTVSNQPQHF. The CDR3 DNA sequence: TGTGCCAGTAGTCCCTGGGGGACAGTTAGCAATCAGCCCCAGCATTTT. Full variable domain (outside the CDR3, taken from reference TRBV19 and TRBJ1-5): DGGITQSPKYLFRKEGQNVTLSCEQNLNHDAMYWYRQDPGQGLRLIYYSQIVNDFQKGDIAEGYSVSREKKESFPLTVTSAQKNPTAFYLCASSPWGTVSNQPQHFGDGTRLSIL.

V is TRBV6-6 and J is TRBJ2-1; 10 bases are shared with TRBD1. The length of the CDR3 is 16 residues. V lost 4 bases and J lost 2; bases outside the gene matches: 5. Germline CDR1 reads MNHNY; CDR2 reads SVGAGI (reference sequence). The CDR3 DNA follows: TGTGCCAGCAGTTCCCAAGACAGGGGGCCCTACAATGAGCAGTTCTTC. It yields the protein CASSSQDRGPYNEQFF.

The chain has TRBV28 and TRBJ2-1; TRBD2 matches at 11 bases. Germline values: CDR1 MDHEN, CDR2 SYDVKM. The CDR3 is 16 amino acids. V lost 6 bases and J lost 4; bases outside the gene matches: 8. The CDR3 protein is CASRLLAGGLYNEQFF. The CDR3 DNA follows: TGTGCCAGCAGACTCCTAGCGGGAGGCCTATACAATGAGCAGTTCTTC.

The gene calls are TRBV28 and TRBJ2-4, with D perhaps TRBD2 (6 bases). V gave up 3 bases and J gave up 0 bases, with 9 bases separating them. Germline loops: CDR1 MDHEN, CDR2 SYDVKM. The CDR3 is 15 amino acids. CDR3 bases: TGTGCCAGCAGTTTCGGCGGGGTAGCCAAAAACATTCAGTACTTC. Amino acid sequence: CASSFGGVAKNIQYF.

The CDR3 here is CASSYRGTYEQYF. DNA of the CDR3: TGTGCCAGCAGTTACAGGGGAACCTACGAGCAGTACTTC. The V call is TRBV6-5, the J call TRBJ2-7; TRBD1 is a possible D gene (5 bases). This CDR3 has 13 amino acids. CDR1 MNHEY and CDR2 SVGAGI come from the germline V gene. V lost 2 bases and J lost 2, with 7 bases in between.

This sequence joins TRBV27 and TRBJ2-3; tentatively, D is TRBD1 (6 bases). There are 15 residues in the CDR3. Trimming took 6 bases from V and 2 from J, leaving 15 bases between them. In germline, CDR1 is MNHEY, CDR2 SMNVEV (reference sequence). The CDR3 bases are TGTGCCAGCAGCCTCACAGGGTCTCACACAGATACGCAGTATTTT. Translating it yields CASSLTGSHTDTQYF.

The chain is built from TRBV29-1 and TRBJ2-5, with D possibly matching TRBD1 (6 bases). This CDR3 has 12 residues. V was shortened by 7 bases and J by 0 bases, with 9 bases between the two germline ends. Germline V gene sequence: CDR1 SQVTM, CDR2 ANQGSEA. This CDR3 is CSGGGHQETQYF. The CDR3 coding sequence is TGCAGCGGAGGGGGACACCAAGAGACCCAGTACTTC.

The CDR3 region has the DNA TGTGCCTGGAGCTCTCGAGGGTACGAGCAGTTCTTC. Residues: CAWSSRGYEQFF. This chain links TRBV30 with TRBJ2-1; weak D call: TRBD2 (5 bases). CDR3 length equals 12 residues. The ends were cut back, 3 bases at V and 10 bases at J, with 13 bases in the middle. CDR1 and CDR2 (germline): GTSNPN, SVGIG (reference sequence).

The chain combines TRBV15 with TRBJ1-5; 8 bases map to TRBD1. The V and J ends lost 8 bases and 7 bases, in that order; junction bases with no gene match: 10. The germline CDR1 and CDR2 sequences are LNHNV and YYDKDF (reference sequence). This CDR3 comprises 14 residues. CDR3 coding DNA: TGTGCCACCGGAGGACAGGGCACAGGGCAGCCCCAGCATTTT. Translating gives CATGGQGTGQPQHF.

The rearrangement uses TRBV28 and TRBJ2-1; 7 nucleotides align to TRBD2. The V gene end was trimmed by 7 bases and the J gene end by 7 bases; junction bases not matched to a gene: 10. The CDR3 extends over 14 amino acids. Germline V gene data show CDR1 as MDHEN and CDR2 as SYDVKM. The CDR3 is CASKGRAVGNEQFF. In DNA form, the CDR3 reads TGTGCCAGCAAGGGGAGGGCAGTGGGGAATGAGCAGTTCTTC.

The chain uses TRBV7-6 and TRBJ2-1; 12 bases are a match to TRBD2. The CDR3 is 16 amino acids. Germline CDR1 is SGHVS and CDR2 is FNYEAQ. The J segment lost 2 bases and the V segment lost 5 bases, leaving 4 bases of the junction unmatched. This CDR3 is CASSRTSGTTYNEQFF. The CDR3 DNA follows: TGTGCCAGCAGCCGGACTAGCGGGACCACCTACAATGAGCAGTTCTTC.

The V call is TRBV5-1, the J call TRBJ1-3; 9 bases line up with TRBD1. This CDR3 is built from 16 residues. With V trimmed by 4 bases and J by 4 bases, 9 bases remained unmatched. Germline V gene sequence: CDR1 SGHRS, CDR2 YFSETQ. The CDR3, as DNA: TGCGCCAGCAGCCCCCAGGCACAGGGGGCCGGAAACACCATATATTTT. Translation: CASSPQAQGAGNTIYF.

This chain uses TRBV14 with TRBJ1-2; TRBD1 agrees at 7 bases. Trimming cost V 4 bases and J 8 bases; bases outside gene matches: 7. Germline V gene sequence: CDR1 SGHDN, CDR2 FVKESK. The CDR3 loop spans 13 amino acids. The CDR3 protein is CASSLGQAWGYTF. In nucleotides, the CDR3 is TGTGCCAGCAGCCTTGGACAGGCCTGGGGCTACACCTTC.